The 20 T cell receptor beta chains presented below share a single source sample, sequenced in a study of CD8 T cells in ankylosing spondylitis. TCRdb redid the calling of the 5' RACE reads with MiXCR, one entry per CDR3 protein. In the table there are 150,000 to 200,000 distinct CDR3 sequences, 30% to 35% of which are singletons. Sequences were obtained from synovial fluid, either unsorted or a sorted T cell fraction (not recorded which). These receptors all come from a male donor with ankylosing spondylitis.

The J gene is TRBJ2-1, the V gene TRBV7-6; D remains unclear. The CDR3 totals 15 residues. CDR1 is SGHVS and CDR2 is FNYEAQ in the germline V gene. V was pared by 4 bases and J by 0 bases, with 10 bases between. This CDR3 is CASSYSSSSYNEQFF. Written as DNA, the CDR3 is TGTGCCAGCAGCTATAGCTCTAGCTCCTACAATGAGCAGTTCTTC.

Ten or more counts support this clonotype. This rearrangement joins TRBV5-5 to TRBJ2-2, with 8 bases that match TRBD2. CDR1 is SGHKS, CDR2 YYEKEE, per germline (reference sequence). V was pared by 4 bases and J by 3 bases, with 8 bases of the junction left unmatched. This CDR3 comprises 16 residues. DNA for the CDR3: TGTGCCAGCAGCCGTTCGGCAGCGGGGGACACCGGGGAGCTGTTTTTT. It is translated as CASSRSAAGDTGELFF.

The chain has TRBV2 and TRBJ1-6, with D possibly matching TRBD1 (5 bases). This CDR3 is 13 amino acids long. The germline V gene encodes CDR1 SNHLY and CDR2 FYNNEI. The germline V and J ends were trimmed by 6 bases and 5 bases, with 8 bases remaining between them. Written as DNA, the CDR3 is TGTGCCAGCAGGGCGGGGGATAATTCACCCCTCCACTTT. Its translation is CASRAGDNSPLHF.

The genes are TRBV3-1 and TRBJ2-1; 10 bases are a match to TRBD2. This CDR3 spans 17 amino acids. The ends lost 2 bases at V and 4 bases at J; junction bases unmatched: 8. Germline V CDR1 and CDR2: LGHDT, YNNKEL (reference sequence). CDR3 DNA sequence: TGTGCCAGCAGCCAAAGGGCCCTAGCGGGGGCTTACAATGAGCAGTTCTTC. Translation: CASSQRALAGAYNEQFF.

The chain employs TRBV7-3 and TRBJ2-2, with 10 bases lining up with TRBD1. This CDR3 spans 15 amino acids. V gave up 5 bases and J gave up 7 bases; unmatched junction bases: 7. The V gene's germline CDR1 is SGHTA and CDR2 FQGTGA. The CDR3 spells CASSMTGGESGELFF. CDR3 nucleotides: TGTGCCAGCAGCATGACAGGGGGCGAGAGCGGGGAGCTGTTTTTT.

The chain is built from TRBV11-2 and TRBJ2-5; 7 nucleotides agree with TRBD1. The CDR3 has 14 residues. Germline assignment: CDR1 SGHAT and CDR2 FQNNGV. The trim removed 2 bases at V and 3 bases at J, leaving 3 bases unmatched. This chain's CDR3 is CASSLTGAKETQYF. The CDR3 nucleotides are TGTGCCAGCAGCTTAACAGGGGCAAAAGAGACCCAGTACTTC. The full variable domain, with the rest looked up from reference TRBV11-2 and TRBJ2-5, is EAGVAQSPRYKIIEKRQSVAFWCNPISGHATLYWYQQILGQGPKLLIQFQNNGVVDDSQLPKDRFSAERLKGVDSTLKIQPAKLEDSAVYLCASSLTGAKETQYFGPGTRLLVL.

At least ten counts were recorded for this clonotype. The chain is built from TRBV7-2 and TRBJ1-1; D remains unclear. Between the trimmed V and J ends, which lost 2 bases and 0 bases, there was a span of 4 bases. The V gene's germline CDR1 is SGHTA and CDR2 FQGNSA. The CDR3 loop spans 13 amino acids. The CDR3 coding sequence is TGTGCCAGCAGCTTACAGGTGAACACTGAAGCTTTCTTT. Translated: CASSLQVNTEAFF.

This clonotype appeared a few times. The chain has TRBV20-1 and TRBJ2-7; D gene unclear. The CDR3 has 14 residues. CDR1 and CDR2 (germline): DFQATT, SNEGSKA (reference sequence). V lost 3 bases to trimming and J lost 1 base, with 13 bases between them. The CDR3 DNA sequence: TGCAGTGCTAGCCCCCCGGACGGTTCCTACGAGCAGTACTTC. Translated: CSASPPDGSYEQYF.

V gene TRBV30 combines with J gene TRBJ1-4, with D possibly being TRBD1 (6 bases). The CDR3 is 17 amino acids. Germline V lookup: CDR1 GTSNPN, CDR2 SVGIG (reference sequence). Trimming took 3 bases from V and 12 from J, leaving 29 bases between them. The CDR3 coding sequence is TGTGCCTGGAGCCGCGGGGGGGTTGGACAGCCCCCGCAGGAACTGTTTTTT. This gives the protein CAWSRGGVGQPPQELFF.

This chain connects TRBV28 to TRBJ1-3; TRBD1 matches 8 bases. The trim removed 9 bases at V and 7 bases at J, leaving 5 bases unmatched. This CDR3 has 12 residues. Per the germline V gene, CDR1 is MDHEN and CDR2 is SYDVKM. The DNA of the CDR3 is TGTGCCAGTAACTCAGGGGGCAACACCATATATTTT. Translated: CASNSGGNTIYF. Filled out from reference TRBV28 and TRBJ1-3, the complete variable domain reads DVKVTQSSRYLVKRTGEKVFLECVQDMDHENMFWYRQDPGLGLRLIYFSYDVKMKEKGDIPEGYSVSREKKERFSLILESASTNQTSMYLCASNSGGNTIYFGEGSWLTVV.

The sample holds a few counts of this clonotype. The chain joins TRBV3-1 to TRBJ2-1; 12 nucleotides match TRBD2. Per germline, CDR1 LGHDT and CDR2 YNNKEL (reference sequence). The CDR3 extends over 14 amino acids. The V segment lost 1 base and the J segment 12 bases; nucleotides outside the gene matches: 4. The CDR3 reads CASSQASTSGGQFF. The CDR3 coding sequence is TGTGCCAGCAGCCAAGCCTCGACTAGCGGGGGGCAGTTCTTC.

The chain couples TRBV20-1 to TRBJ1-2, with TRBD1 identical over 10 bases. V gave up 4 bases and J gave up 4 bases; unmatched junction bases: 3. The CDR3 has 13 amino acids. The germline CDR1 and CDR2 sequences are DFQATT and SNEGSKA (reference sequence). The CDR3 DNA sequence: TGCAGTGCTACTGGGACAGGGGCCTATGGCTACACCTTC. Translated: CSATGTGAYGYTF.

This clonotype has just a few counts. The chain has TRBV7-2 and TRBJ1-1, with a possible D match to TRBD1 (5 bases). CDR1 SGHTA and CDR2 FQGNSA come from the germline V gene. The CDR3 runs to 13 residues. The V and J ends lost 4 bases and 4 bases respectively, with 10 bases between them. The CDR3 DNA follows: TGTGCCAGCAGCTACTATAGGGGCACTGAAGCTTTCTTT. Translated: CASSYYRGTEAFF.

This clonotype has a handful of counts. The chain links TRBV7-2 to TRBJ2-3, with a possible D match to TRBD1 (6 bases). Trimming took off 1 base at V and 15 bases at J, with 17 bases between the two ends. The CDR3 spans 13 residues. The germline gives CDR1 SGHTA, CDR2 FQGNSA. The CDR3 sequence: CASSLDLSSRGYF. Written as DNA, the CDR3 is TGTGCCAGCAGCTTAGATTTGTCGTCCAGGGGATATTTT.

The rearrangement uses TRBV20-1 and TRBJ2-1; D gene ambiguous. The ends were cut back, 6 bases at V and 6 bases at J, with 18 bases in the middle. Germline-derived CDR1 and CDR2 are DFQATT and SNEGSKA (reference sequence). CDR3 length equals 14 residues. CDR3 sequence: CSATRLDRRNEQFF. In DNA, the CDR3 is TGCAGTGCCACGCGTCTGGACCGACGCAATGAGCAGTTCTTC.

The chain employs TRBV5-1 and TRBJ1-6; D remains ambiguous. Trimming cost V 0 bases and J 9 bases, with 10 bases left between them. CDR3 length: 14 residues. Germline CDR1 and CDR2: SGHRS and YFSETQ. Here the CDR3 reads CASSLERVGSPLHF. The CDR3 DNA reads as TGCGCCAGCAGCTTGGAAAGGGTGGGTTCACCCCTCCACTTT. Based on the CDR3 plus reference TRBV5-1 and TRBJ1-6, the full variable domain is KAGVTQTPRYLIKTRGQQVTLSCSPISGHRSVSWYQQTPGQGLQFLFEYFSETQRNKGNFPGRFSGRQFSNSRSEMNVSTLELGDSALYLCASSLERVGSPLHFGNGTRLTVT.

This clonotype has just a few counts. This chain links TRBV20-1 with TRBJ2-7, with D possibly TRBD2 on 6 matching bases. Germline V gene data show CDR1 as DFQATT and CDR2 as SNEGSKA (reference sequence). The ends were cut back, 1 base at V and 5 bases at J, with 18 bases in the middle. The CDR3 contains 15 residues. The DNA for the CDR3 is TGCAGTGCTAGAGGGCGGGGATACCCCCCCAACGAGCAGTACTTC. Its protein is CSARGRGYPPNEQYF.

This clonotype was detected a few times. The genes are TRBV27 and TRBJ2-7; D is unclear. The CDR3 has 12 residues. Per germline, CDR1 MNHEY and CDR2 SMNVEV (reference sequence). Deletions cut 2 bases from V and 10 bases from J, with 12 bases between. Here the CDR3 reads CASSLPHGRQYF. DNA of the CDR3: TGTGCCAGCAGTTTACCGCACGGACGACAGTACTTC.

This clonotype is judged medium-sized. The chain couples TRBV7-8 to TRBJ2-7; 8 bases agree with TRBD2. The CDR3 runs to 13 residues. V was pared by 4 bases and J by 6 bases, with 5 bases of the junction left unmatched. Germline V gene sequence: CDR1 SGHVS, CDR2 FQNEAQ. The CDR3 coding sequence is TGTGCCAGCAGCTCCCGGGAGGGACTCGAGCAGTACTTC. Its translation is CASSSREGLEQYF.

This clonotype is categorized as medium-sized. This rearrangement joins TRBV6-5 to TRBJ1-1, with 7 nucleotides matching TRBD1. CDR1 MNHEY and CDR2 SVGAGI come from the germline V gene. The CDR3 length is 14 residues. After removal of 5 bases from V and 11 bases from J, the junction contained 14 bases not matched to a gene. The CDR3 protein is CASSPRTGRMGAFF. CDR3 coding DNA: TGTGCCAGCAGTCCAAGGACAGGCCGGATGGGGGCTTTCTTT.